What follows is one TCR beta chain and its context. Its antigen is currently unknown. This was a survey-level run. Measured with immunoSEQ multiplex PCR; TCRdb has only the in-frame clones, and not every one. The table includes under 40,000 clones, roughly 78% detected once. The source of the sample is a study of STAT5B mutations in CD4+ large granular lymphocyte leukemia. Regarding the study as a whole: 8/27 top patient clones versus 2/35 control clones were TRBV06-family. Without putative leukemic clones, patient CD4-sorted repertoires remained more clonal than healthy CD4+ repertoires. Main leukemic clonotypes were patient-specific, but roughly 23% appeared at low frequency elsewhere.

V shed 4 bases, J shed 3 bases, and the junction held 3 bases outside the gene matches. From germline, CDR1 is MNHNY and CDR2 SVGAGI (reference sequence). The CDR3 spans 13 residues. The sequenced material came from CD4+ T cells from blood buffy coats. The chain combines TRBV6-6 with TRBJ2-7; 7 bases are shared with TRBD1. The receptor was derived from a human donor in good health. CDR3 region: CASSSTGDYEQYF. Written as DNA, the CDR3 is TGTGCCAGCAGTTCTACAGGGGACTACGAGCAGTACTTC.